The entry below gives a single T cell receptor (beta chain) sequence along with its context. What it binds is unknown. This sample stems from a study of CD8 T cells in Susac syndrome. The T cells that were sequenced for TCR beta were CD8+ and CD4+ cells from blood. Patients with stable or active relapsing-remitting disease, all of them treatment-naive, made up the multiple sclerosis controls. Negative isolation was used for CD8+ and CD4+ T cells and FACS enrichment for TEMRA cells. Notes on the study in general: In its TCR sequencing and HLA analysis, the study acknowledged that the number of individuals was relatively small.

This CDR3 region has 15 residues. Trimming pared 1 base from V and 6 bases from J, leaving 12 bases between. Per the germline V gene, CDR1 is LGHDT and CDR2 is YNNKEL (reference sequence). RNA in amounts of roughly 0.5 to 1 ug was reverse transcribed with random hexamers. TCRdb re-called the immunoSEQ multiplex PCR reads with MiXCR, one entry per CDR3 protein. The profile covers 190,000 or so distinct CDR3 sequences, with 95% appearing a single time and approximately 0.08% taken by the ten largest. This sequence joins TRBV3-1 and TRBJ2-2, with a weak D call TRBD2 (6 bases). Material for sequencing was CD4+ T cells from PBMCs. This sequence was found in a human donor with multiple sclerosis. The CDR3 here is CASSQGEAGPGELFF. The CDR3 region has the DNA TGTGCCAGCAGCCAAGGGGAGGCTGGTCCCGGGGAGCTGTTTTTT.